Listed below are T cell receptor beta chains from one sample, sequenced in a study of T cells in Graves' hyperthyroidism and ophthalmopathy. One entry per CDR3 protein results from TCRdb running MiXCR on the multiplex PCR reads. The table records about 400,000 distinct CDR3 sequences, roughly 25% of them present only once. The sample comprised blood. The origin of the receptors is a man between 50 and 59 years old with Graves' hyperthyroidism. The CDR3 runs from the conserved cysteine through the conserved F or W. The order of the fields is V gene, clone size, D gene, J gene, CDR3 protein, CDR3 DNA. A D gene is named only where the DNA matches it firmly. Size values are once, few and many counts, or a class for expanded clones, and some rows have none.

V: TRBV19
size: NA
D: NA
J: TRBJ1-1
CDR3: CASSLAVSGTEAFF
DNA: TGTGCCAGTAGTTTAGCGGTCTCGGGCACTGAAGCTTTCTTT

V: TRBV20-1
size: many
D: NA
J: TRBJ2-3
CDR3: CSAAGASWAIGTDTQYF
DNA: TGCAGTGCTGCGGGGGCATCGTGGGCAATAGGCACAGATACGCAGTATTTT

V: TRBV28
size: NA
D: TRBD1
J: TRBJ1-5
CDR3: CASTQRGQNNQPQHF
DNA: TGTGCCAGCACCCAGAGGGGACAGAACAATCAGCCCCAGCATTTT

V: TRBV7-2
size: few
D: NA
J: TRBJ1-1
CDR3: CASRGGAAAAEAFF
DNA: TGTGCCAGCAGGGGGGGGGCTGCGGCGGCTGAAGCTTTCTTT

V: TRBV6-2/TRBV6-3
size: NA
D: TRBD1
J: TRBJ2-7
CDR3: CAISDNKGDRPYEQYF
DNA: TGTGCCATCAGTGACAATAAGGGGGACAGACCCTACGAGCAGTACTTC

V: TRBV5-4
size: few
D: NA
J: TRBJ2-3
CDR3: CASSSTAGPTDTQYF
DNA: TGTGCCAGCAGCTCCACTGCCGGCCCCACAGATACGCAGTATTTT

V: TRBV29-1
size: NA
D: TRBD1
J: TRBJ1-1
CDR3: CSVETGTGEAFF
DNA: TGCAGCGTTGAAACCGGGACAGGTGAAGCTTTCTTT

V: TRBV20-1
size: NA
D: NA
J: TRBJ2-5
CDR3: CSARAGNGETQYF
DNA: TGCAGTGCTAGAGCGGGAAACGGAGAGACCCAGTACTTC

V: TRBV6-1
size: NA
D: TRBD1
J: TRBJ2-7
CDR3: CASTSWAAAQGRGLYEQYF
DNA: TGTGCCAGCACGTCTTGGGCGGCCGCGCAGGGCAGGGGGCTCTACGAGCAGTACTTC

V: TRBV10-3
size: few
D: TRBD2
J: TRBJ2-1
CDR3: CAIHEGAGASYNEQFF
DNA: TGTGCCATCCATGAGGGTGCGGGAGCCTCCTACAATGAGCAGTTCTTC

V: TRBV5-5
size: NA
D: NA
J: TRBJ2-3
CDR3: CASSADPEDTQYF
DNA: TGTGCCAGCAGCGCTGACCCGGAAGATACGCAGTATTTT

V: TRBV6-4
size: NA
D: NA
J: TRBJ1-2
CDR3: CASSGQGRKYGYTF
DNA: TGTGCCAGCAGTGGCCAGGGGCGGAAATATGGCTACACCTTC

V: TRBV9
size: NA
D: NA
J: TRBJ2-2
CDR3: CASSVEQHTGELFF
DNA: TGTGCCAGCAGCGTAGAACAGCACACCGGGGAGCTGTTTTTT

V: TRBV28
size: NA
D: TRBD1
J: TRBJ2-1
CDR3: CASRGGTGFNEQFF
DNA: TGTGCCAGCAGGGGGGGGACAGGGTTTAATGAGCAGTTCTTC

V: TRBV2
size: few
D: TRBD1
J: TRBJ2-7
CDR3: CATTGTGGTSYEQYF
DNA: TGTGCCACCACAGGGACAGGGGGTACCTCCTACGAGCAGTACTTC

V: TRBV2
size: NA
D: NA
J: TRBJ2-2
CDR3: CASSEEQLQNTGELFF
DNA: TGTGCCAGCAGTGAAGAACAATTGCAGAACACCGGGGAGCTGTTTTTT

V: TRBV12-3/TRBV12-4
size: many
D: NA
J: TRBJ2-5
CDR3: CASSLSIRGLETQYF
DNA: TGTGCCAGCAGTTTGTCTATTCGGGGACTGGAGACCCAGTACTTC

V: TRBV13
size: few
D: NA
J: TRBJ2-1
CDR3: CASSHRGVYNEQFF
DNA: TGTGCCAGCAGCCACCGAGGGGTCTACAATGAGCAGTTCTTC

V: TRBV12-5
size: NA
D: TRBD2
J: TRBJ2-7
CDR3: CASTPAGGSSLEQYF
DNA: TGTGCTAGTACGCCAGCGGGAGGGAGCAGCCTCGAGCAGTACTTC

V: TRBV6-6
size: many
D: NA
J: TRBJ1-1
CDR3: CASSYRGRVNTEAFF
DNA: TGTGCCAGCAGTTACAGGGGGAGAGTGAACACTGAAGCTTTCTTT

V: TRBV4-2
size: few
D: NA
J: TRBJ1-2
CDR3: CASSQERQAYGYTF
DNA: TGTGCCAGCAGCCAAGAAAGGCAGGCTTATGGCTACACCTTC

V: TRBV9
size: many
D: TRBD1
J: TRBJ1-1
CDR3: CASSPRQGMNTEAFF
DNA: TGTGCCAGCAGCCCGCGACAGGGGATGAACACTGAAGCTTTCTTT

V: TRBV5-1
size: NA
D: NA
J: TRBJ2-2
CDR3: CASSSGSNLAGELFF
DNA: TGCGCCAGCAGCTCCGGGTCCAATCTGGCCGGGGAGCTGTTTTTT

V: TRBV12-3/TRBV12-4
size: few
D: NA
J: TRBJ1-6
CDR3: CASSFGRGPYSPLHF
DNA: TGTGCCAGCAGTTTCGGAAGGGGCCCCTATTCACCCCTCCACTTT

V: TRBV7-9
size: many
D: NA
J: TRBJ2-7
CDR3: CASSSPQITYEQYF
DNA: TGTGCCAGCAGCTCCCCTCAGATCACCTACGAGCAGTACTTC

V: TRBV7-8
size: NA
D: TRBD1
J: TRBJ1-6
CDR3: CASSIQGADSPLHF
DNA: TGTGCCAGCAGCATCCAGGGGGCCGATTCACCCCTCCACTTT

V: TRBV11-3
size: NA
D: NA
J: TRBJ1-5
CDR3: CASSLDGDSNQPQHF
DNA: TGTGCCAGCAGCCTGGACGGGGATAGCAATCAGCCCCAGCATTTT

V: TRBV11-2
size: NA
D: TRBD1
J: TRBJ2-2
CDR3: CASSSPRGHTGELFF
DNA: TGTGCCAGCAGCTCCCCCAGGGGGCACACCGGGGAGCTGTTTTTT

V: TRBV5-1
size: NA
D: TRBD2
J: TRBJ2-3
CDR3: CASRAGLAGVTQYF
DNA: TGCGCCAGCAGGGCTGGACTAGCGGGAGTTACGCAGTATTTT

V: TRBV5-1
size: many
D: NA
J: TRBJ1-1
CDR3: CASSLTTMNTEAFF
DNA: TGCGCCAGCAGCCTGACAACGATGAACACTGAAGCTTTCTTT

V: TRBV7-2
size: few
D: TRBD2
J: TRBJ2-1
CDR3: CASSHSGLQFF
DNA: TGTGCCAGCAGCCATAGCGGGCTGCAGTTCTTC

V: TRBV5-8
size: few
D: NA
J: TRBJ2-5
CDR3: CASSSKGELQRVQETQYF
DNA: TGTGCCAGCAGCTCAAAGGGGGAACTTCAGCGGGTACAAGAGACCCAGTACTTC

V: TRBV29-1
size: few
D: TRBD1
J: TRBJ2-5
CDR3: CSVLQGPETQYF
DNA: TGCAGCGTTTTACAGGGGCCGGAGACCCAGTACTTC

V: TRBV2
size: many
D: TRBD1
J: TRBJ1-2
CDR3: CASSEEGQSYGYTF
DNA: TGTGCCAGCAGTGAAGAGGGACAGAGTTATGGCTACACCTTC

V: TRBV5-1
size: many
D: NA
J: TRBJ2-7
CDR3: CASSLGAGGYEQYF
DNA: TGCGCCAGCAGCTTGGGAGCTGGGGGCTACGAGCAGTACTTC

V: TRBV30
size: NA
D: NA
J: TRBJ2-1
CDR3: CAWSVSLYNEQFF
DNA: TGTGCCTGGAGTGTATCGCTGTACAATGAGCAGTTCTTC

V: TRBV10-2
size: few
D: NA
J: TRBJ2-1
CDR3: CASSGAGNSYNEQFF
DNA: TGCGCCAGCAGTGGCGCGGGAAACTCCTACAATGAGCAGTTCTTC

V: TRBV11-2
size: NA
D: TRBD1
J: TRBJ1-3
CDR3: CASRSGTGQSIRNTIYF
DNA: TGTGCCAGCAGATCCGGGACAGGGCAATCTATTAGAAACACCATATATTTT

V: TRBV29-1
size: NA
D: NA
J: TRBJ1-4
CDR3: CSVDNQGEDEKLFF
DNA: TGCAGCGTTGATAATCAGGGAGAGGACGAAAAACTGTTTTTT

V: TRBV5-1
size: NA
D: NA
J: TRBJ2-2
CDR3: CASSLSGFAGELFF
DNA: TGCGCCAGCAGCTTGTCCGGATTCGCCGGGGAGCTGTTTTTT

V: TRBV18
size: NA
D: TRBD2
J: TRBJ2-7
CDR3: CASSPFSGRAYEQYF
DNA: TGTGCCAGCTCACCCTTTAGCGGGAGGGCCTACGAGCAGTACTTC

V: TRBV24-1
size: few
D: TRBD2
J: TRBJ2-5
CDR3: CATSDSSGRSQETQYF
DNA: TGTGCCACCAGTGATTCTAGCGGGAGGTCCCAAGAGACCCAGTACTTC

V: TRBV7-9
size: few
D: NA
J: TRBJ1-3
CDR3: CASRREFGASGNTIYF
DNA: TGTGCCAGCAGACGAGAATTCGGGGCGTCTGGAAACACCATATATTTT

V: TRBV2
size: few
D: NA
J: TRBJ2-1
CDR3: CASSERVGWSEQFF
DNA: TGTGCCAGCAGTGAACGGGTAGGGTGGAGTGAGCAGTTCTTC

V: TRBV7-9
size: NA
D: NA
J: TRBJ2-2
CDR3: CASTSGLDTGELFF
DNA: TGTGCCAGCACCTCTGGATTGGACACCGGGGAGCTGTTTTTT

V: TRBV6-1
size: NA
D: NA
J: TRBJ2-7
CDR3: CASQWTPSTYEQYF
DNA: TGTGCCAGCCAGTGGACCCCCTCCACCTACGAGCAGTACTTC

V: TRBV7-9
size: few
D: NA
J: TRBJ2-1
CDR3: CASSLVEWGSEDEQFF
DNA: TGTGCCAGCAGCTTAGTGGAATGGGGGAGTGAAGACGAGCAGTTCTTC

V: TRBV11-1
size: NA
D: NA
J: TRBJ2-1
CDR3: CASSLGWEQTYNEQFF
DNA: TGTGCCAGCAGCTTAGGGTGGGAGCAAACCTACAATGAGCAGTTCTTC

V: TRBV19
size: NA
D: TRBD1
J: TRBJ1-2
CDR3: CASSPPGTENYGYTF
DNA: TGTGCCAGTAGTCCACCCGGGACAGAAAACTATGGCTACACCTTC

V: TRBV20-1
size: NA
D: TRBD1
J: TRBJ1-4
CDR3: CSARGTGGFNEKLFF
DNA: TGCAGTGCTAGAGGGACAGGGGGCTTCAATGAAAAACTGTTTTTT

V: TRBV6-1
size: NA
D: NA
J: TRBJ1-2
CDR3: CASSLWGGDYGYTF
DNA: TGTGCCAGCAGTCTCTGGGGAGGGGACTATGGCTACACCTTC

V: TRBV20-1
size: NA
D: NA
J: TRBJ2-5
CDR3: CSARQVVTQYF
DNA: TGCAGTGCCCGACAAGTTGTCACCCAGTACTTC

V: TRBV12-3/TRBV12-4
size: many
D: NA
J: TRBJ2-1
CDR3: CASSPHAEQFF
DNA: TGTGCCAGCAGCCCGCACGCTGAGCAGTTCTTC

V: TRBV7-3
size: NA
D: TRBD2
J: TRBJ2-1
CDR3: CASSQDDRTSGRNEQFF
DNA: TGCGCCAGCAGCCAAGATGACAGGACTAGCGGGAGAAATGAGCAGTTCTTC

V: TRBV12-3/TRBV12-4
size: many
D: TRBD2
J: TRBJ2-1
CDR3: CASSRLAGESEQFF
DNA: TGTGCCAGCAGTCGACTAGCGGGAGAAAGTGAGCAGTTCTTC

V: TRBV3-1
size: few
D: TRBD2
J: TRBJ2-2
CDR3: CASSSRTSGRRGTGELFF
DNA: TGTGCCAGCAGCTCCAGGACTAGCGGGAGAAGGGGAACCGGGGAGCTGTTTTTT

V: TRBV5-1
size: few
D: NA
J: TRBJ2-5
CDR3: CASTLDETQYF
DNA: TGCGCCAGCACCCTCGACGAGACCCAGTACTTC

V: TRBV20-1
size: NA
D: NA
J: TRBJ2-5
CDR3: CSARGTQGIHQETQYF
DNA: TGCAGTGCTAGAGGGACGCAGGGTATCCACCAAGAGACCCAGTACTTC

V: TRBV27
size: NA
D: TRBD1
J: TRBJ1-2
CDR3: CASSSGQGGYYGYTF
DNA: TGTGCCAGCAGTTCCGGACAGGGAGGGTACTATGGCTACACCTTC

V: TRBV6-1
size: NA
D: TRBD2
J: TRBJ2-5
CDR3: CASRQREAETQYF
DNA: TGTGCCAGCAGGCAGCGGGAGGCAGAGACCCAGTACTTC